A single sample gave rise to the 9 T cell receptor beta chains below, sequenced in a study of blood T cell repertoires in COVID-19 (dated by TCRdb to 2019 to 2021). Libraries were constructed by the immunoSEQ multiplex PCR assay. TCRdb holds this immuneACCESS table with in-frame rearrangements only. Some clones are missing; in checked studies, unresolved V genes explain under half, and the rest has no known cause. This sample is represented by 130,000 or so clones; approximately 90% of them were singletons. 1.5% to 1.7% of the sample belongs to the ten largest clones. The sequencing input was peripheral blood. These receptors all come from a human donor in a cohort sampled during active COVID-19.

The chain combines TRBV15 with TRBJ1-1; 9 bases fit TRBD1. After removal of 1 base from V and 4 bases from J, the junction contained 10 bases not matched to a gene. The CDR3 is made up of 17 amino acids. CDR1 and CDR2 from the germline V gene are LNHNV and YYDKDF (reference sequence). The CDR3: CATSRVGTGSVVTEAFF. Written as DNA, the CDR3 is TGTGCCACCAGCAGAGTTGGGACAGGGTCAGTCGTCACTGAAGCTTTCTTT.

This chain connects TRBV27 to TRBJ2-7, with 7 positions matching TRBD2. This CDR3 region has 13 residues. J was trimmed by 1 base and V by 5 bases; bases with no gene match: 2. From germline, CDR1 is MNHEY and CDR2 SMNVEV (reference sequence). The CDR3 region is CASSMGLSYEQYF. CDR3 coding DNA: TGTGCCAGCAGTATGGGACTATCCTACGAGCAGTACTTC.

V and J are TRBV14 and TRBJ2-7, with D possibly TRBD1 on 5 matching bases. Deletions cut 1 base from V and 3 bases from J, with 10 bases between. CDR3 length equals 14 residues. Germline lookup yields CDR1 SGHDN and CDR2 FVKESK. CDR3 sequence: CASSQAQGIYEQYF. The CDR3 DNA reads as TGTGCCAGCAGCCAAGCCCAGGGTATCTACGAGCAGTACTTC.

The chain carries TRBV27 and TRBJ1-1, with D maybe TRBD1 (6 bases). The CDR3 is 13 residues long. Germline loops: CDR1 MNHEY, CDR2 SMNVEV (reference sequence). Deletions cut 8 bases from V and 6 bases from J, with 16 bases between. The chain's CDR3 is CASSLQGNPEAFF. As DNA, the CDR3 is TGTGCCAGCTCACTGCAGGGGAATCCTGAAGCTTTCTTT.

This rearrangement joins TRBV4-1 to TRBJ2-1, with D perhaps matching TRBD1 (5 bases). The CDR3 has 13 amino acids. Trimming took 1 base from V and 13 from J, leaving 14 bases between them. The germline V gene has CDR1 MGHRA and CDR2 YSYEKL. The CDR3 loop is CASSQGTQGDQFF. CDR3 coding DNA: TGCGCCAGCAGCCAAGGGACGCAGGGTGATCAGTTCTTC.

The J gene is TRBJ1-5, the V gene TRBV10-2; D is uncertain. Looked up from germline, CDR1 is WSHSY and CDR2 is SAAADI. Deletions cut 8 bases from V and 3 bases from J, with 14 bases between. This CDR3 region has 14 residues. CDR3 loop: CASSGLASNQPQHF. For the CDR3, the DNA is TGCGCCAGCTCAGGCTTGGCCTCCAATCAGCCCCAGCATTTT.

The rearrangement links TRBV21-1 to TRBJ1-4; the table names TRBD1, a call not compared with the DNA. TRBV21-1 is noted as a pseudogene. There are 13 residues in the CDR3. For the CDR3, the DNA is TGTGCCAACCTAGACAGGGTGGAAAAAAAACTGTTTTTT. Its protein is CANLDRVEKKLFF.

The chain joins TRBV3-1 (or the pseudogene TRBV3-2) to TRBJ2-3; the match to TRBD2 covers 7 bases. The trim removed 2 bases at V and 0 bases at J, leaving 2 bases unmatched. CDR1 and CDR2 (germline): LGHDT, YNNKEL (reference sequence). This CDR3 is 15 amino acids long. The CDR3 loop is CASSQLGLSTDTQYF. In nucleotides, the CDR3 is TGTGCCAGCAGCCAATTGGGACTAAGCACAGATACGCAGTATTTT.

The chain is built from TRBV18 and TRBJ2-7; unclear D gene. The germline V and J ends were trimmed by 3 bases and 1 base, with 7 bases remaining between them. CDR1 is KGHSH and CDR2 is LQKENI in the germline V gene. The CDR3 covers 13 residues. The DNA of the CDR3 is TGTGCCAGCTCACCCTCTACGTCCTACGAGCAGTACTTC. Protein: CASSPSTSYEQYF.